Presented here are 21 T cell receptor beta chains from one specimen sequenced in a study of cytomegalovirus exposure and HLA in healthy donors (dated by TCRdb to the late 2010s). Receptors were amplified or captured by the immunoSEQ multiplex PCR assay. The multiplex PCR relied on a mix of 60 forward primers for TCR Vbeta segments and 13 reverse primers for TCR Jbeta segments. TCRdb provides this immuneACCESS table in a form limited to in-frame rearrangements. Some clones are lacking; in checked studies, under half of them reflect an unresolved V gene, and why the rest are absent is not known. The sample data list about 150,000 clones, and roughly 70% of these were observed just once. In total, the top ten clones hold around 3.1% of the sample. What was sequenced was PBMCs. The receptors derive from a male donor in good health and CMV-seronegative.

In regard to this clone: The sample contains more than one DNA sequence encoding this CDR3. This chain links TRBV2 with TRBJ1-6; D gene unclear. CDR3 size: 14 residues. The V and J ends lost 4 bases and 5 bases respectively, with 9 bases between them. CDR1 is SNHLY, CDR2 FYNNEI, per germline. CDR3 nucleotide sequence: TGTGCCAGCAGTGGAGGCGGCGATAATTCACCCCTCCACTTT. Its translation is CASSGGGDNSPLHF.

J is TRBJ2-7 and V is TRBV4-3; D might be TRBD1 (6 bases). Germline assignment: CDR1 LGHNA and CDR2 YSLEER. The CDR3 spans 15 residues. V shed 0 bases and J shed 3 bases, with 12 bases lying between them. Here the CDR3 reads CASSQDQDRRYEQYF. In DNA form, the CDR3 reads TGCGCCAGCAGCCAAGATCAGGACAGACGCTACGAGCAGTACTTC.

This rearrangement joins TRBV19 to TRBJ2-7, with a tentative D call TRBD2 (5 bases). Trimming removed 5 bases from V and 4 bases from J, with 21 bases in between. The CDR3 totals 16 residues. Germline V gene sequence: CDR1 LNHDA, CDR2 SQIVND (reference sequence). In nucleotides, the CDR3 is TGTGCCAGTAGTGCGCTTAGAGGGAGTTCAGGATACGAGCAGTACTTC. Translation gives CASSALRGSSGYEQYF.

This rearrangement joins TRBV5-1 to TRBJ1-1; tentative D call: TRBD1 (5 bases). CDR1 is SGHRS and CDR2 is YFSETQ in the germline V gene. V shed 6 bases and J shed 4 bases, with 16 bases lying between them. The CDR3 has 14 residues. The CDR3 spells CASTLGWGSTEAFF. The CDR3 DNA is TGCGCCAGCACCCTTGGCTGGGGCAGCACTGAAGCTTTCTTT.

This clone was recorded a few times. The V and J genes are TRBV7-2 and TRBJ1-5; D is possibly TRBD1 (5 bases). CDR1 and CDR2 from the germline V gene are SGHTA and FQGNSA. V lost 4 bases and J lost 4, with 8 bases in between. The CDR3 is 13 residues long. CDR3 loop: CASSWRGNQPQHF. DNA for the CDR3: TGTGCCAGCAGCTGGCGGGGGAATCAGCCCCAGCATTTT.

This chain links TRBV9 with TRBJ2-1; 14 bases line up with TRBD2. Germline CDR1 SGDLS, CDR2 YYNGEE. V lost 5 bases to trimming and J lost 4 bases; unmatched junction nucleotides: 5. The CDR3 has 16 amino acids. CDR3 protein: CASSPTSGGAYNEQFF. The DNA for the CDR3 is TGTGCCAGCAGTCCGACTAGCGGGGGGGCTTACAATGAGCAGTTCTTC.

This clone was seen more than once but under ten times. The chain joins TRBV7-9 to TRBJ2-1; D gene unclear. The CDR3 contains 16 residues. Trimming took 3 bases from V and 8 from J, leaving 20 bases between them. Germline loops: CDR1 SEHNR, CDR2 FQNEAQ (reference sequence). The CDR3 protein is CASSFASRLPSDEQFF. The CDR3 DNA follows: TGTGCCAGCAGCTTCGCGTCACGGTTACCATCTGATGAGCAGTTCTTC.

This chain connects TRBV28 to TRBJ1-2; perhaps TRBD1 as D (6 bases). The CDR3 loop spans 16 amino acids. Germline V gene sequence: CDR1 MDHEN, CDR2 SYDVKM. Deletions cut 3 bases from V and 0 bases from J, with 14 bases between. CDR3 sequence: CASSLRGGYSNYGYTF. In DNA form, the CDR3 reads TGTGCCAGCAGTTTGAGGGGGGGGTACTCTAACTATGGCTACACCTTC.

This chain uses TRBV19 with TRBJ1-3, with 7 bases matching TRBD1. Germline V gene sequence: CDR1 LNHDA, CDR2 SQIVND (reference sequence). Trimming took 6 bases from V and 4 from J; bases not matched to a gene: 3. This CDR3 region has 13 residues. CDR3 DNA sequence: TGTGCCAGTAGCAGGGGGTACGGAAACACCATATATTTT. This gives the protein CASSRGYGNTIYF.

This chain joins TRBV9 and TRBJ2-3, with 11 bases aligning to TRBD2. From germline, CDR1 is SGDLS and CDR2 YYNGEE. The junction had 6 bases not matched to a gene; V was cut back by 4 bases and J by 5 bases. The CDR3 length is 15 residues. CDR3 sequence: CASSSLAGGGDTQYF. CDR3 coding DNA: TGTGCCAGCAGCTCCCTAGCGGGGGGCGGAGATACGCAGTATTTT.

The chain combines TRBV2 with TRBJ2-5; D gene unclear. The DNA end favors TRBJ2-7, so the J call may be wrong. The length of the CDR3 is 14 residues. Germline V lookup: CDR1 SNHLY, CDR2 FYNNEI. For the CDR3, the DNA is TGTGCCAGCAGTGCTTTTTCGGAGACCTACGAGCAGTACTTC. It translates to CASSAFSETYEQYF.

This chain links TRBV6-1 with TRBJ2-4, with D perhaps matching TRBD1 (6 bases). The CDR3 runs to 15 residues. The V gene lost 6 bases and the J gene lost 1 base, with 13 bases spanning the gap. Germline loops: CDR1 MNHNS, CDR2 SASEGT. CDR3 sequence (DNA): TGTGCCAGCAGCCCCGGGACACTGGCCAAAAACATTCAGTACTTC. It is translated as CASSPGTLAKNIQYF.

The gene calls are TRBV9 and TRBJ1-1; a weak D match, TRBD1 (5 bases). CDR3 length: 14 residues. Deletions cut 3 bases from V and 0 bases from J, with 9 bases between. Per the germline V gene, CDR1 is SGDLS and CDR2 is YYNGEE. The CDR3 here is CASSAGHMNTEAFF. The CDR3 DNA is TGTGCCAGCAGCGCCGGACATATGAACACTGAAGCTTTCTTT.

This sequence joins TRBV15 and TRBJ2-1; the D gene is possibly TRBD2 (7 bases). Germline V lookup: CDR1 LNHNV, CDR2 YYDKDF (reference sequence). The length of the CDR3 is 15 residues. V lost 4 bases to trimming and J lost 6 bases, with 16 bases between them. Here the CDR3 reads CATSKGGIEANEQFF. In DNA, the CDR3 is TGTGCCACCAGCAAGGGGGGGATCGAGGCCAATGAGCAGTTCTTC.

The chain uses TRBV5-6 and TRBJ1-3; 9 bases match TRBD1. The CDR3 loop spans 15 amino acids. The junction had 2 bases not matched to a gene; V was cut back by 2 bases and J by 2 bases. The germline V gene has CDR1 SGHDT and CDR2 YYEEEE. The CDR3, as DNA: TGTGCCAGCAGCTTCCGGGACAGGGCTGGAAACACCATATATTTT. The encoded protein is CASSFRDRAGNTIYF.

This chain connects TRBV6-6 to TRBJ2-1, with D unresolved. There are 11 residues in the CDR3. Germline V gene lookup returns CDR1 MNHNY and CDR2 SVGAGI (reference sequence). V lost 5 bases and J lost 12, with 11 bases in between. DNA for the CDR3: TGTGCCAGCAGTACTTTAGCAGTGCAGTTCTTC. Protein sequence: CASSTLAVQFF.

The V gene is TRBV7-8, the J gene TRBJ1-2; a weak D match, TRBD1 (5 bases). V shed 2 bases and J shed 6 bases, with 10 bases lying between them. The length of the CDR3 is 13 residues. Germline CDR1 is SGHVS and CDR2 is FQNEAQ. The CDR3 DNA is TGTGCCAGCAGCTTAATCAGGGCCAATGGCTACACCTTC. Protein sequence: CASSLIRANGYTF.

The genes are TRBV7-9 and TRBJ1-1; no reliable D call. V lost 4 bases to trimming and J lost 3 bases, with 9 bases between them. The CDR3 is 13 residues long. Germline V lookup: CDR1 SEHNR, CDR2 FQNEAQ (reference sequence). The CDR3 loop reads CASSCGGDTEAFF. The CDR3 DNA follows: TGTGCCAGCAGCTGCGGAGGAGACACTGAAGCTTTCTTT.

The J gene is TRBJ1-2, the V gene TRBV2; D might be TRBD1 (5 bases). CDR1 SNHLY and CDR2 FYNNEI come from the germline V gene. The CDR3 spans 12 residues. The V end lost 11 bases, the J end lost 5 bases, and 15 bases lay between the germline ends. The CDR3 DNA reads as TGTGCCGGGACTGGGGCTGGTTATGGCTACACCTTC. It encodes CAGTGAGYGYTF.

This clone was seen once. The chain uses TRBV28 and TRBJ1-2; 10 nucleotides line up with TRBD1. CDR3 length equals 16 residues. With 5 bases clipped from V and 8 bases from J, the junction kept 14 bases outside the gene matches. The germline V gene encodes CDR1 MDHEN and CDR2 SYDVKM. CDR3 sequence (DNA): TGTGCCAGCAGTCCCCCAGGTGCGACAGGGGGCTACGGCTACACCTTC. Translation gives CASSPPGATGGYGYTF.

V gene TRBV28 combines with J gene TRBJ1-3; D is ambiguous. CDR1 MDHEN and CDR2 SYDVKM come from the germline V gene. This CDR3 is 16 amino acids long. V dropped 1 base and J dropped 0 bases, with 10 bases sitting between them. CDR3 protein: CASSLYTSFSGNTIYF. In DNA form, the CDR3 reads TGTGCCAGCAGTTTATACACATCTTTCTCTGGAAACACCATATATTTT.